These T cell receptor beta chains were read from a single sample in a study of beta chain features in type 1 diabetes. The protocol was immunoSEQ multiplex PCR, while the TCRdb copy is restricted to in-frame clones and leaves out a portion. The sample lists 150,000 or so clones, about 50% occurring once. The sample taken for sequencing was Tregs from blood. These receptors were taken from a man aged 18 to 29 in good health. Each CDR3 is given with its conserved first and last residue. A D gene is named only where the DNA matches it firmly. Clone size is given for some rows only: seen once, a few or many times, or a class if the clone is expanded.

v_gene,d_gene,j_gene,len,abundance,CDR3nt,CDR3aa
TRBV18,-,TRBJ1-5,14,-,TGTGCCAGCTCACCGGACAACAGCAATCAGCCCCAGCATTTT,CASSPDNSNQPQHF
TRBV7-2,-,TRBJ2-1,12,-,TGTGCCAGCAGTCTGTCGGCGGGGAAACCGTTCTTC,CASSLSAGKPFF
TRBV19,TRBD1,TRBJ2-1,14,-,TGTGCCAGTAGTAGACGGACAGGGTCCCATGAGCAGTTCTTC,CASSRRTGSHEQFF
TRBV28,-,TRBJ2-2,15,few,TGTGCCAGCAGTTTATATTCAGGGTTGGCCGGGGAGCTGTTTTTT,CASSLYSGLAGELFF
TRBV2,-,TRBJ2-7,11,-,TGTGCCAGCAGTGACAGCTACGAGCAGTACTTC,CASSDSYEQYF
TRBV5-1,TRBD1,TRBJ1-2,17,-,TGCGCCAGCAGCTCAGCGGCAACAGGGGGTGATAACTATGGCTACACCTTC,CASSSAATGGDNYGYTF
TRBV27,-,TRBJ2-2,19,-,TGTGCCAGCAGTCCCACCCGGACTAGACAAGGGGGTAACACCGGGGAGCTGTTTTTT,CASSPTRTRQGGNTGELFF
TRBV5-1,TRBD2,TRBJ2-1,15,-,TGCGCCAGCAGCTTTACTAGCGGAAACTACAATGAGCAGTTCTTC,CASSFTSGNYNEQFF
TRBV4-1,-,TRBJ1-2,15,-,TGCGCCAGCAGCCAAAGGGTGGGAGGAGGGTATGGCTACACCTTC,CASSQRVGGGYGYTF
TRBV2,TRBD1,TRBJ1-2,13,-,TGTGCCAGCAGAGACAGGGGGTTAGCGGGCTACACCTTC,CASRDRGLAGYTF
TRBV6-5,TRBD1,TRBJ2-1,12,-,TGTGCCAGCAGAACAGGGGTGGTCGAGCAGTTCTTC,CASRTGVVEQFF
TRBV18,-,TRBJ2-7,15,-,TGTGCCAGCTCCTTCCGCCCCGCAGAAACCTACGAGCAGTACTTC,CASSFRPAETYEQYF
TRBV5-1,TRBD1,TRBJ2-5,16,once,TGCGCCAGCAGCCTTGGACAGGGCTACGGGTTTTGGACCCAGTACTTC,CASSLGQGYGFWTQYF
TRBV6-5,TRBD2,TRBJ2-1,16,-,TGTGCCAGCAGTTCTCGGACTAGCGGGAGTAGGAATGAGCAGTTCTTC,CASSSRTSGSRNEQFF
TRBV7-9,-,TRBJ1-2,14,-,TGTGCCAGCAGCTTAGATTTAGCCGCTTATGGCTACACCTTC,CASSLDLAAYGYTF
TRBV28,TRBD1,TRBJ1-2,15,few,TGTGCCAGCAGTTTCCTGGGACAGGGGGAATATGGCTACACCTTC,CASSFLGQGEYGYTF
TRBV7-3,-,TRBJ2-6,16,-,TGTGCCAGCAGCTACCAAGGGGGGGCTGGGGCCAACGTCCTGACTTTC,CASSYQGGAGANVLTF
TRBV10-3,-,TRBJ2-7,14,few,TGTGCCATCAGTGAGTCGGGCATCCGCTACGAGCAGTACTTC,CAISESGIRYEQYF
TRBV7-2,-,TRBJ2-7,13,once,TGTGCCAGCAGCTTATTCAGGGGACACGAGCAGTACTTC,CASSLFRGHEQYF
TRBV4-3,-,TRBJ2-3,13,-,TGCGCCAGCAGCGAACAACAGGGAAATACGCAGTATTTT,CASSEQQGNTQYF
TRBV7-2,-,TRBJ2-1,16,few,TGTGCCAGCAGATTAGGCCGGGAGAGGACAGGTGGTGAGCAGTTCTTC,CASRLGRERTGGEQFF
TRBV5-1,-,TRBJ1-4,15,-,TGCGCCAGCAGCTTGAAGGGGGCAACTAATGAAAAACTGTTTTTT,CASSLKGATNEKLFF
TRBV2,TRBD1,TRBJ1-5,13,-,TGTGCCAGCAGCGACAGGGGCAATCAGCCCCAGCATTTT,CASSDRGNQPQHF
TRBV4-3,-,TRBJ2-7,15,few,TGCGCCAGCAGCCAAGCGGCTTGGGGCGCCTACGAGCAGTACTTC,CASSQAAWGAYEQYF
TRBV2,-,TRBJ1-3,16,-,TGTGCCAGCAGTGGAAAACGGGCGGGAGCATGGAACACCATATATTTT,CASSGKRAGAWNTIYF
TRBV11-2,TRBD2,TRBJ2-5,17,-,TGTGCCAGCAGCACCCGTTGGGAGCGGGGGGGCCACGCGACCCAGTACTTC,CASSTRWERGGHATQYF
TRBV30,-,TRBJ1-1,15,-,TGTGCCTGGAGTGTACGAGCGGTGAGTAGAGCTGAAGCTTTCTTT,CAWSVRAVSRAEAFF
TRBV30,-,TRBJ1-6,14,-,TGTGCCTGGAGTGTTGTCTCCTTTAATTCACCCCTCCACTTT,CAWSVVSFNSPLHF
TRBV28,TRBD1,TRBJ1-4,12,-,TGTGCCAGCGGGGACAGGGTTGAAAAACTGTTTTTT,CASGDRVEKLFF
TRBV18,-,TRBJ2-1,14,-,TGTGCCAGCTCACCAAACAAGGACAGGCGCGGGGAGTTCTTC,CASSPNKDRRGEFF
TRBV7-9,-,TRBJ2-3,14,-,TGTGCCAGCAGCTTATGGACTAGCACAGATACGCAGTATTTT,CASSLWTSTDTQYF
TRBV9,-,TRBJ1-2,15,few,TGTGCCAGCAGCGTAGTAGTCGCGGGTGGCGGTGGCTACACCTTC,CASSVVVAGGGGYTF
TRBV18,TRBD1,TRBJ2-7,18,-,TGTGCCAGCTCACCACCTAATTATAGGGACAGGGGGAAATACGGGCAGTACTTC,CASSPPNYRDRGKYGQYF
TRBV5-1,TRBD2,TRBJ2-1,16,-,TGCGCCAGCAGCTTGACCAACGGGAGGCATTACAATGAGCAGTTCTTC,CASSLTNGRHYNEQFF